The rows below give T cell receptor beta chains drawn from one sample of a study of T cell responses to AZD1222 COVID-19 vaccine. Libraries were prepared by immunoSEQ multiplex PCR; TCRdb keeps only in-frame clonotypes and omits some of them. The sample shows some 150,000 clones, more than 70% of them seen only once. The input for sequencing was peripheral blood, taken on day 0 of MenACWY control vaccination. All receptors derive from an adult in good health. Each CDR3 is given with its conserved first and last residue. The order of the fields is CDR3 length, clone size, V gene, CDR3 protein. Size is stated for part of the rows, as once, few or many counts, or as a class when the clone is expanded.

cdr3_length: 13; clone_size: .; v_call: TRBV12-3/TRBV12-4; cdr3_aa: CASRTSGSYEQYF
cdr3_length: 17; clone_size: few; v_call: TRBV6-2/TRBV6-3; cdr3_aa: CASSSRDRGRLVETQYF
cdr3_length: 16; clone_size: .; v_call: TRBV7-2; cdr3_aa: CASSSGPFSSGNTIYF
cdr3_length: 14; clone_size: .; v_call: TRBV19; cdr3_aa: CASSPRQASYEQYF
cdr3_length: 16; clone_size: .; v_call: TRBV6-2/TRBV6-3; cdr3_aa: CASSYVGGPSGNTIYF
cdr3_length: 16; clone_size: .; v_call: TRBV5-5; cdr3_aa: CASSLDSTRRHYGYTF
cdr3_length: 14; clone_size: .; v_call: TRBV5-1; cdr3_aa: CASWTGQSQETQYF
cdr3_length: 13; clone_size: .; v_call: TRBV9; cdr3_aa: CASSVGTGTEAFF
cdr3_length: 15; clone_size: once; v_call: TRBV21-1; cdr3_aa: CASTPGRTDYNEQFF
cdr3_length: 16; clone_size: .; v_call: TRBV4-2; cdr3_aa: CASSQELQGGNTEAFF
cdr3_length: 19; clone_size: once; v_call: TRBV3-1/TRBV3-2; cdr3_aa: CASSQDLGGRTQPTDTQYF
cdr3_length: 14; clone_size: few; v_call: TRBV6-1; cdr3_aa: CASREGYNTGELFF
cdr3_length: 15; clone_size: .; v_call: TRBV3-1/TRBV3-2; cdr3_aa: CASSQGVGYNQPQHF
cdr3_length: 14; clone_size: .; v_call: TRBV25-1; cdr3_aa: CASRPSVSNYGYTF
cdr3_length: 17; clone_size: .; v_call: TRBV3-1/TRBV3-2; cdr3_aa: CASSQDERDARDYGYTF
cdr3_length: 12; clone_size: few; v_call: TRBV12-2; cdr3_aa: CARDRGGQPQHF
cdr3_length: 15; clone_size: .; v_call: TRBV6-5; cdr3_aa: CASSPRTGSQETQYF
cdr3_length: 15; clone_size: few; v_call: TRBV5-1; cdr3_aa: CASKSTSGAPYEQYF
cdr3_length: 13; clone_size: .; v_call: TRBV6-6; cdr3_aa: CASKPGGPYGYTF
cdr3_length: 14; clone_size: .; v_call: TRBV3-1/TRBV3-2; cdr3_aa: CASTSTGVGGELFF
cdr3_length: 13; clone_size: .; v_call: TRBV6-5; cdr3_aa: CASRRQGAVEQYF
cdr3_length: 14; clone_size: few; v_call: TRBV18; cdr3_aa: CASSPGMSKETQYF
cdr3_length: 13; clone_size: .; v_call: TRBV12-3/TRBV12-4; cdr3_aa: CASSLTISYGYTF
cdr3_length: 15; clone_size: .; v_call: TRBV11-2; cdr3_aa: CASSLSSRGNQPQHF
cdr3_length: 17; clone_size: .; v_call: TRBV19; cdr3_aa: CASRILGARGWNTEAFF
cdr3_length: 15; clone_size: .; v_call: TRBV7-9; cdr3_aa: CASSRHGQISYEQYF
cdr3_length: 17; clone_size: .; v_call: TRBV6-6; cdr3_aa: CASSRSGGISSNQPQHF
cdr3_length: 16; clone_size: .; v_call: TRBV4-2; cdr3_aa: CASSQDRSGAGGELFF
cdr3_length: 17; clone_size: .; v_call: TRBV4-3; cdr3_aa: CASSQERAGASGNTIYF
cdr3_length: 11; clone_size: .; v_call: TRBV6-2/TRBV6-3; cdr3_aa: CASSPSNEAFF
cdr3_length: 12; clone_size: .; v_call: TRBV19; cdr3_aa: CASRTDTYGYTF
cdr3_length: 17; clone_size: .; v_call: TRBV29-1; cdr3_aa: CSVEAASSGGAISEQFF
cdr3_length: 16; clone_size: .; v_call: TRBV2; cdr3_aa: CASSEVGQPQAGELFF
cdr3_length: 14; clone_size: .; v_call: TRBV30; cdr3_aa: CAWNGRGSYNEQFF
cdr3_length: 11; clone_size: .; v_call: TRBV20-1; cdr3_aa: CSWVGAYEQYF
cdr3_length: 14; clone_size: .; v_call: TRBV2; cdr3_aa: CASSVRGQDYGYTF
cdr3_length: 15; clone_size: .; v_call: TRBV3-1/TRBV3-2; cdr3_aa: CASSPGSRDTYGYTF
cdr3_length: 15; clone_size: .; v_call: TRBV6-2/TRBV6-3; cdr3_aa: CASSYGGTVNTEAFF
cdr3_length: 13; clone_size: few; v_call: TRBV6-1; cdr3_aa: CASSEGGGTIEYF